This T cell receptor (beta chain) was sequenced in a study of T cells in Graves' hyperthyroidism and ophthalmopathy. This clonotype was seen repeatedly, ten times or more. Its specificity is unknown. Study-wide findings and caveats: Ophthalmopathy cases were set apart from stable hyperthyroidism by a 13 V-J model.

Amplified TCR beta CDR3 regions derived from RNA transcripts. A set of HTBI primers served as the primers for a first-round RT-PCR of the TCR CDR3. TCRdb reprocessed the multiplex PCR reads with MiXCR, giving one entry per CDR3 protein. The sample has hundreds of thousands of distinct CDR3 sequences, roughly 14% seen once. Sequencing was performed on blood. This TCR derives from a woman in her 40s with Graves' ophthalmopathy.

CDR3 nucleotides: TGTGCCAGCAGTTACCACCTCACAGGGGAAGAGACCCAGTACTTC. Encoded protein: CASSYHLTGEETQYF. V and J are TRBV6-5 and TRBJ2-5; 7 bases are a match to TRBD1. CDR3 size: 15 residues. Germline assignment: CDR1 MNHEY and CDR2 SVGAGI. After removal of 2 bases from V and 3 bases from J, the junction contained 6 bases not matched to a gene.